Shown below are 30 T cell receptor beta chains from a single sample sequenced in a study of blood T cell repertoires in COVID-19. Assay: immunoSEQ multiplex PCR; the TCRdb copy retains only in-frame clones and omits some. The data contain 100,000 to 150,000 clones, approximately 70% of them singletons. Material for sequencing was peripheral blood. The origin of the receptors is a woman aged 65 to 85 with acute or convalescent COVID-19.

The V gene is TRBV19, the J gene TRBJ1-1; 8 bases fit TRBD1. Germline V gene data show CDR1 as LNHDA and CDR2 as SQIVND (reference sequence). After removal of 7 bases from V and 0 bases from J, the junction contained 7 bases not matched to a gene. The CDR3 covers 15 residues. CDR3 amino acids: CASTDLDRVNTEAFF. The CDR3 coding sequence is TGTGCCAGTACCGACCTGGACAGGGTGAACACTGAAGCTTTCTTT.

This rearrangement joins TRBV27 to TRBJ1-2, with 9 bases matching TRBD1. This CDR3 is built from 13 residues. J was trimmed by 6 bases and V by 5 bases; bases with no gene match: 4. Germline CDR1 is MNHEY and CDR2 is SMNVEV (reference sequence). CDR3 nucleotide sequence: TGTGCCAGCAGTGGTGGGACAGGGAATGGCTACACCTTC. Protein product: CASSGGTGNGYTF.

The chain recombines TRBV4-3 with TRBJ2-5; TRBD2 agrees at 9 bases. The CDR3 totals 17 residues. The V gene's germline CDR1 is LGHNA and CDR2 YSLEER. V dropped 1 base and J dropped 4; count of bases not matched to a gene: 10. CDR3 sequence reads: CASSQVLRSGGRETQYF. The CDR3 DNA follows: TGCGCCAGCAGCCAAGTCTTGCGTAGCGGGGGACGAGAGACCCAGTACTTC.

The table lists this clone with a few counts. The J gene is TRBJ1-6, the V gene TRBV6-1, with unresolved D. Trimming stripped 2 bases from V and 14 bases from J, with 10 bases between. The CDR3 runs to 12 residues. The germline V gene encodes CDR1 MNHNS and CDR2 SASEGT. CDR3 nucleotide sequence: TGTGCCAGCAGTGAATATGGTGACTCCCTCCACTTT. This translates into CASSEYGDSLHF.

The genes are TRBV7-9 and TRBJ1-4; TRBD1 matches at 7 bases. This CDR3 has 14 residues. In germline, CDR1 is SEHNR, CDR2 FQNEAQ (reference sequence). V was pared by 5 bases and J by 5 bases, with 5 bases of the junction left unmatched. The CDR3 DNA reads TGTGCCAGCAGCCGCGGACAGGCAAATGAAAAACTGTTTTTT. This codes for CASSRGQANEKLFF.

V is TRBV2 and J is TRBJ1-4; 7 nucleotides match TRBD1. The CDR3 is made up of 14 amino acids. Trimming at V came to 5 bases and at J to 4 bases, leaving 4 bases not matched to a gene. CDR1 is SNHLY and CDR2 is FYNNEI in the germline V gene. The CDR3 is CASSYRGFNEKLFF. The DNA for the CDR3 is TGTGCCAGCAGTTACAGGGGATTTAATGAAAAACTGTTTTTT.

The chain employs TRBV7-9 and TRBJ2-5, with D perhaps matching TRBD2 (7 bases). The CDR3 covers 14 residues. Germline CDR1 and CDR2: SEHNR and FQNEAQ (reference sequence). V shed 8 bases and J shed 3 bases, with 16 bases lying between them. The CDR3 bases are TGTGCCAGCGGAGGGGGAGGGAGAAAAGAGACCCAGTACTTC. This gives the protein CASGGGGRKETQYF. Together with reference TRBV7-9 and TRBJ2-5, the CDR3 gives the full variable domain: DTGVSQNPRHKITKRGQNVTFRCDPISEHNRLYWYRQTLGQGPEFLTYFQNEAQLEKSRLLSDRFSAERPKGSFSTLEIQRTEQGDSAMYLCASGGGGRKETQYFGPGTRLLVL.

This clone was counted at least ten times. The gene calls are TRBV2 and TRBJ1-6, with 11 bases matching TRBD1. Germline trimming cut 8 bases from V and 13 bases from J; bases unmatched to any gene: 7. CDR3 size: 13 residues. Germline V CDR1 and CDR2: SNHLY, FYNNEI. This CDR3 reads CASRDRGLGPLHF. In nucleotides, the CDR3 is TGTGCCAGCCGGGACAGGGGGTTGGGTCCCCTCCACTTT.

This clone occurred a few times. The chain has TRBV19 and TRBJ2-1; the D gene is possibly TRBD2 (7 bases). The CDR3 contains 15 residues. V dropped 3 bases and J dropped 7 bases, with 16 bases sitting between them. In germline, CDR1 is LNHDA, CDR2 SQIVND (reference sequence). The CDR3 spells CASSMTGGPRNEQFF. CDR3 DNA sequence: TGTGCCAGTAGTATGACCGGGGGGCCCCGGAATGAGCAGTTCTTC.

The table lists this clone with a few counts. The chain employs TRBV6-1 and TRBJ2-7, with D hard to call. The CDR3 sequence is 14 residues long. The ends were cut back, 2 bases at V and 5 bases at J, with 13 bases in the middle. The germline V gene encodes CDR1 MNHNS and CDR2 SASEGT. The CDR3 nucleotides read TGTGCCAGCAGTGAACAACAAAGTACCGACGAGCAGTACTTC. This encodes CASSEQQSTDEQYF.

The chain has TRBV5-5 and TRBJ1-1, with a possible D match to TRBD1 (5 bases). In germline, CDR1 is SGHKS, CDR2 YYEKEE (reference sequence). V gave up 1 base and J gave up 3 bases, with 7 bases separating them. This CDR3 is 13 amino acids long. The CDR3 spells CASSLQGDTEAFF. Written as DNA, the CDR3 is TGTGCCAGCAGCTTGCAAGGGGACACTGAAGCTTTCTTT.

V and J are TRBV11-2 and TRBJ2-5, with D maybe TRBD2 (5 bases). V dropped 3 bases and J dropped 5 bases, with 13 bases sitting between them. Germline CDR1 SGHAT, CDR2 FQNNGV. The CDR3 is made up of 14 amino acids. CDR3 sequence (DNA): TGTGCCAGCAGCTTCAGTGAGGGCCGGGAGACCCAGTACTTC. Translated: CASSFSEGRETQYF.

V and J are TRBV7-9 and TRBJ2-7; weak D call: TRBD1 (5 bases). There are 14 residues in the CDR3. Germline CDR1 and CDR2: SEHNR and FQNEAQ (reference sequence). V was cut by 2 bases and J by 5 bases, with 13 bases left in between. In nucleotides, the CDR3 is TGTGCCAGCAGCTTACTGCAGGGTTCCGACGAGCAGTACTTC. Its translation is CASSLLQGSDEQYF.

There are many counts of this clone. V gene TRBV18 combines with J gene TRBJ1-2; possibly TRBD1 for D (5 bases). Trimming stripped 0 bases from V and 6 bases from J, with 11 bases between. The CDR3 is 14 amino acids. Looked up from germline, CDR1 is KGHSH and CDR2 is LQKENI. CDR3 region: CASSPPPGWDGYTF. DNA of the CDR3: TGTGCCAGCTCACCACCTCCAGGGTGGGATGGCTACACCTTC.

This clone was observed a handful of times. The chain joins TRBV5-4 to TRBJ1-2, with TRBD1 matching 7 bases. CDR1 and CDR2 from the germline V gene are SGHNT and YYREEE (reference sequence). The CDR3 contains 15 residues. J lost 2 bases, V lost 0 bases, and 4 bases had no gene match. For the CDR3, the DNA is TGTGCCAGCAGCTTGGGGGACAGCTTAAACTATGGCTACACCTTC. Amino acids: CASSLGDSLNYGYTF.

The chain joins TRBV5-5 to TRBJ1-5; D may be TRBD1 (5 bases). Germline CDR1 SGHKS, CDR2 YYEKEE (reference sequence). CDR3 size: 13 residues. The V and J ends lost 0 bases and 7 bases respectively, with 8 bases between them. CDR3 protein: CASSLEGRQPQHF. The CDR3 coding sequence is TGTGCCAGCAGCTTGGAGGGGCGGCAGCCCCAGCATTTT.

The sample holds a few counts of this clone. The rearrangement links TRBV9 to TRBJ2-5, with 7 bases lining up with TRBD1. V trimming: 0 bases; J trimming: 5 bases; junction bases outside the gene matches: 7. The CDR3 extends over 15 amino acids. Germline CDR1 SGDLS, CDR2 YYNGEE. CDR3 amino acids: CASSVGQGHMETQYF. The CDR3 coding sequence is TGTGCCAGCAGCGTAGGACAGGGTCATATGGAGACCCAGTACTTC.

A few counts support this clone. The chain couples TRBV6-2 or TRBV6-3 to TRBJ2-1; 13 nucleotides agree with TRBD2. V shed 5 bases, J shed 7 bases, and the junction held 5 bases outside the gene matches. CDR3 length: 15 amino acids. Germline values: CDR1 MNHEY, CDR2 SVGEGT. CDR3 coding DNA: TGTGCCAGCAGTCTACTAGCGGGGGGGAATAATGAGCAGTTCTTC. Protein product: CASSLLAGGNNEQFF.

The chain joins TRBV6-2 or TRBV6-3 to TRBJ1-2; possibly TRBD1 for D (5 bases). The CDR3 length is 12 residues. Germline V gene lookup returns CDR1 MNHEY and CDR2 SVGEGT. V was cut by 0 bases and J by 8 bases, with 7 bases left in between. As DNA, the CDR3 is TGTGCCAGCAGTTACTCGCAGGGCGGCTACACCTTC. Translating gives CASSYSQGGYTF.

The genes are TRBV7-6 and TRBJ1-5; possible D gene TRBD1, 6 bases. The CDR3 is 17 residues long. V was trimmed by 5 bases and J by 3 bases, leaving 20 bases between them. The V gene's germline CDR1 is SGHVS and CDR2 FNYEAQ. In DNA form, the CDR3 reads TGTGCCAGCAGCCTTGAAGTAAGGACAGTTACCAATCAGCCCCAGCATTTT. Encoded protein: CASSLEVRTVTNQPQHF.

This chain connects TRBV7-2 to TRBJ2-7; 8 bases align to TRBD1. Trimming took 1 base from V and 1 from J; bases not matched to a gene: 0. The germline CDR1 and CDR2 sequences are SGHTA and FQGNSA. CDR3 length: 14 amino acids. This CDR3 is CASSLDRGSYEQYF. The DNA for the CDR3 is TGTGCCAGCAGCTTAGACAGGGGGTCCTACGAGCAGTACTTC.

CDR3 loop: CASCGLSYEQYF. For the CDR3, the DNA is TGTGCCAGCTGCGGACTCTCCTACGAGCAGTACTTC. V and J are TRBV6-6 and TRBJ2-7, with a possible D match to TRBD2 (5 bases). Germline assignment: CDR1 MNHNY and CDR2 SVGAGI (reference sequence). This CDR3 spans 12 amino acids. Trimming took off 8 bases at V and 0 bases at J, with 8 bases between the two ends.

CDR3 amino acids: CASSQVPAGGSGEQFF. The CDR3 DNA reads TGCGCCAGCAGCCAAGTACCAGCGGGGGGGTCTGGTGAGCAGTTCTTC. The chain couples TRBV4-1 to TRBJ2-1, with 10 nucleotides matching TRBD2. The V segment lost 1 base and the J segment 9 bases; nucleotides outside the gene matches: 9. The CDR3 has 16 residues. Germline V gene sequence: CDR1 MGHRA, CDR2 YSYEKL.

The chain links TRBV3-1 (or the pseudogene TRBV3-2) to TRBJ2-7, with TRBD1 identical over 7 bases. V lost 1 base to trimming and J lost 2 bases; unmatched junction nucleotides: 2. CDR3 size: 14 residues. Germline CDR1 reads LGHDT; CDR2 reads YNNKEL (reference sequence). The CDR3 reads CASSQAGQAYEQYF. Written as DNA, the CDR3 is TGTGCCAGCAGCCAAGCCGGACAGGCCTACGAGCAGTACTTC.

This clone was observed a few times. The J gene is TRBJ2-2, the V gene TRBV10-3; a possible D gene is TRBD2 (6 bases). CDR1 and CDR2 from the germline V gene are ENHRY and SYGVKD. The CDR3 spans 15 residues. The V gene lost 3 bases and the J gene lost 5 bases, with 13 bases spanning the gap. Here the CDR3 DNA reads TGTGCCATCAGTGATTTGGCTAGCGATACCGGGGAGCTGTTTTTT. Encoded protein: CAISDLASDTGELFF.

CDR3 bases: TGTGCCAGCAGCTTAGTAGCCAGGGCCCTAGGCACAGATACGCAGTATTTT. Translating gives CASSLVARALGTDTQYF. The gene calls are TRBV11-2 and TRBJ2-3, with D possibly TRBD1 on 5 matching bases. The CDR3 is 17 amino acids. Germline CDR1 SGHAT, CDR2 FQNNGV. Trimming took off 1 base at V and 1 base at J, with 15 bases between the two ends.

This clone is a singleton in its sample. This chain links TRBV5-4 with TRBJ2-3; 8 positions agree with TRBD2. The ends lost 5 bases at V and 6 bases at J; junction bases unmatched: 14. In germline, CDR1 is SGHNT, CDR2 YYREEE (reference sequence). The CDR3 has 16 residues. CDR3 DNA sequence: TGTGCCAGCAGACGAGAACCGGGACTAGATTGGGATACGCAGTATTTT. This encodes CASRREPGLDWDTQYF.

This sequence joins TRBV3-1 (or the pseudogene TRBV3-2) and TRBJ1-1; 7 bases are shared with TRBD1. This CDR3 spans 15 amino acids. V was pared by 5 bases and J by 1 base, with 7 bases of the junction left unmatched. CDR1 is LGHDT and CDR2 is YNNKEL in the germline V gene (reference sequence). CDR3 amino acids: CASSDRTGGNTEAFF. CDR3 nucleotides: TGTGCCAGCAGCGACCGGACAGGTGGGAACACTGAAGCTTTCTTT.

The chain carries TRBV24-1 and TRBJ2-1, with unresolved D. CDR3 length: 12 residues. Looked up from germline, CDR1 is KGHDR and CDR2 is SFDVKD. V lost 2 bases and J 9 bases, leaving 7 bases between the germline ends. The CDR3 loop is CATSDYTGEQFF. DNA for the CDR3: TGTGCCACCAGTGATTATACGGGTGAGCAGTTCTTC.

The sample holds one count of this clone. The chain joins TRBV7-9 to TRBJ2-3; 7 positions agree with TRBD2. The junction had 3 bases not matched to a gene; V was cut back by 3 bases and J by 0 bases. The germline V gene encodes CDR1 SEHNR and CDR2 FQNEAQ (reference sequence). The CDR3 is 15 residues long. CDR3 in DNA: TGTGCCAGCAGCTTCAGCGGGACTAGCACAGATACGCAGTATTTT. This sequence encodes CASSFSGTSTDTQYF.